This T cell receptor beta chain was documented in a study of OX40 agonist ivuxolimab in advanced cancers. Across the study: Two cutaneous melanoma patients and one hepatocellular carcinoma patient, three in all, had partial responses.

This clone was detected once. Antigen specificity is unknown. Whole-study findings and limits: At doses 0.1 to 3.0 mg/kg, CD4+ and CD8+ clones expanded. Low clonal expansion, among the lowest seen, marked partial responders at 0.1-3.0 mg/kg. Low normalized T-cell clonal expansion was additionally recorded for some nonresponders.

Only in-frame clones appear in the TCRdb table, and some are missing; sequencing was by immunoSEQ multiplex PCR. The sample shows some 100,000 clones, around 90% of them seen only once. J was trimmed by 10 bases and V by 6 bases; bases with no gene match: 8. Germline V gene sequence: CDR1 MDHEN, CDR2 SYDVKM. There are 15 residues in the CDR3. The rearrangement joins TRBV28 to TRBJ2-1; TRBD2 matches at 14 bases. This sample comprised CD4+ or CD8+ T cells sorted from blood, obtained in a trial of the OX40 agonist ivuxolimab. The sequence was obtained from an adult with an advanced solid tumor such as melanoma, head and neck, liver or kidney cancer. CDR3 sequence (DNA): TGTGCCAGCAGATCCGGGACTAGCGGGAGACAGGAGCAGTTCTTC. Residues: CASRSGTSGRQEQFF. Supplemented by reference TRBV28 and TRBJ2-1, the full variable domain reads DVKVTQSSRYLVKRTGEKVFLECVQDMDHENMFWYRQDPGLGLRLIYFSYDVKMKEKGDIPEGYSVSREKKERFSLILESASTNQTSMYLCASRSGTSGRQEQFFGPGTRLTVL.